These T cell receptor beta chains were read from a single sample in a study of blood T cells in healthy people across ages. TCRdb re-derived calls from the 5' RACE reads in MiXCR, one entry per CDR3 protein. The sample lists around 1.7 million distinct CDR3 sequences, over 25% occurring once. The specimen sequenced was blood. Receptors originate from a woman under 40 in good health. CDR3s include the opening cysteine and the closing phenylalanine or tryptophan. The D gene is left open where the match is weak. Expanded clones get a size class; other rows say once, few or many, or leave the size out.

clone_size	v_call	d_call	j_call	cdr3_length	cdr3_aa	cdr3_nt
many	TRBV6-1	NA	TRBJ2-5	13	CASSLGYEETQYF	TGTGCCAGCAGCCTCGGTTACGAAGAGACCCAGTACTTC
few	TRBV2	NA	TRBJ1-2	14	CASRGPLANYGYTF	TGTGCCAGCAGGGGCCCCCTGGCTAACTATGGCTACACCTTC
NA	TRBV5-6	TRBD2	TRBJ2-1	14	CASYGTSGANEQFF	TGTGCCAGTTATGGGACTAGCGGGGCCAATGAGCAGTTCTTC
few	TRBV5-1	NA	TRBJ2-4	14	CASSLRQEQNIQYF	TGCGCCAGCAGCTTGCGACAGGAACAAAACATTCAGTACTTC
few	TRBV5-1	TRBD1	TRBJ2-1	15	CASRLNRGAINEQFF	TGCGCCAGCAGACTCAACAGGGGGGCTATCAATGAGCAGTTCTTC
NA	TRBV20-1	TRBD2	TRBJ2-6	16	CSALAGGPSGANVLTF	TGCAGTGCCTTAGCGGGGGGCCCCTCTGGGGCCAACGTCCTGACTTTC
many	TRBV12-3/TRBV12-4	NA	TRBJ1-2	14	CASSSPPINYGYTF	TGTGCCAGCAGTTCCCCGCCGATCAACTATGGCTACACCTTC
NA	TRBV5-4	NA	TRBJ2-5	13	CASSLAAEVTQYF	TGTGCCAGCAGCTTGGCTGCAGAAGTGACCCAGTACTTC
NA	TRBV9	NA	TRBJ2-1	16	CASSVAVAGMVDEQFF	TGTGCCAGCAGCGTAGCAGTAGCCGGGATGGTGGATGAGCAGTTCTTC
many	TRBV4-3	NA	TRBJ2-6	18	CASSQDPYDGSGANVLTF	TGCGCCAGCAGCCAAGACCCTTACGACGGCTCTGGGGCCAACGTCCTGACTTTC
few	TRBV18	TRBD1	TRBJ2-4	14	CASSSGQLGMWQYF	TGTGCCAGCTCCTCGGGACAGCTAGGCATGTGGCAGTACTTC
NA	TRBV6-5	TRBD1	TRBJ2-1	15	CASSKGTGEYNEQFF	TGTGCCAGCAGTAAGGGGACAGGGGAATACAATGAGCAGTTCTTC
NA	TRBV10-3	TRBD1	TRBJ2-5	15	CAISVGTGVPETQYF	TGTGCCATCAGTGTCGGGACAGGGGTCCCAGAGACCCAGTACTTC
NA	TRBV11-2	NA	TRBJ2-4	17	CASSLEAGLAMRSIQYF	TGTGCCAGCAGCTTAGAGGCAGGGTTGGCCATGAGAAGCATTCAGTACTTC
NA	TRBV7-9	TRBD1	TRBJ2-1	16	CASSQGDRVAYNGQFF	TGTGCCAGCAGCCAGGGCGACAGGGTCGCTTACAATGGGCAGTTCTTC
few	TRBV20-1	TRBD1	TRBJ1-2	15	CSARDGQGFDYGYTF	TGCAGTGCTAGAGATGGACAGGGATTCGACTATGGCTACACCTTC
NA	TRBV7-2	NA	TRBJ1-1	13	CASLRALNTEAFF	TGTGCCAGCCTGAGGGCTCTGAACACTGAAGCTTTCTTT
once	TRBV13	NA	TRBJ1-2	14	CASSFDGTVYGYTF	TGTGCCAGCAGCTTTGACGGTACGGTCTATGGCTACACCTTC
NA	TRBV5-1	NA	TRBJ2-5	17	CASSPDQGAGGLETQYF	TGTGCCAGCAGCCCGGACCAGGGGGCGGGGGGGCTGGAGACCCAGTACTTC
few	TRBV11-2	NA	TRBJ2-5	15	CASSLGPANQETQYF	TGTGCCAGCAGCTTGGGTCCGGCGAACCAAGAGACCCAGTACTTC
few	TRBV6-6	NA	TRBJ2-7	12	CATRDMSYEQYF	TGTGCCACCAGGGACATGTCCTACGAGCAGTACTTC
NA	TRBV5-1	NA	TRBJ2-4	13	CASSQGFAGIQYF	TGCGCCAGCAGCCAAGGTTTTGCTGGCATTCAGTACTTC
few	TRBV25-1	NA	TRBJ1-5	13	CASKGHYNQPQHF	TGTGCCAGCAAGGGGCATTACAATCAGCCCCAGCATTTT
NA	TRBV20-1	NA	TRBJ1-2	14	CSARDNGGGYGYTF	TGCAGTGCTAGAGACAATGGAGGGGGCTATGGCTACACCTTC
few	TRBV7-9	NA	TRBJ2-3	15	CASSLLARSTDTQYF	TGTGCCAGCAGCTTACTCGCGCGAAGCACAGATACGCAGTATTTT
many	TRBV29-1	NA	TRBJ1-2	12	CSVHRQTYGYTF	TGCAGCGTGCACAGACAAACTTATGGCTACACCTTC
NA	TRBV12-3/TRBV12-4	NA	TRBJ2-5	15	CASSLSGGGGVTQYF	TGTGCCAGCAGTTTATCCGGGGGCGGGGGCGTAACCCAGTACTTC
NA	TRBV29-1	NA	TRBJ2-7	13	CSARQLFTYEQYF	TGCAGCGCTCGACAGCTTTTCACCTACGAGCAGTACTTC
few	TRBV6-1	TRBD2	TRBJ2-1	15	CASSESSTGRETQFF	TGTGCCAGCAGCGAATCTAGCACCGGGCGGGAGACCCAGTTCTTC
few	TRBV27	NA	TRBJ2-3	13	CASSWSGTGTQYF	TGTGCCAGCAGTTGGTCGGGCACCGGGACGCAGTATTTT
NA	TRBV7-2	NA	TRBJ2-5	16	CATGAVGGANQETQYF	TGTGCCACAGGAGCGGTAGGGGGGGCGAACCAAGAGACCCAGTACTTC
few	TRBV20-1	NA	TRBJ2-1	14	CSARAGRTYNEQFF	TGCAGTGCTAGAGCGGGACGCACATACAATGAGCAGTTCTTC
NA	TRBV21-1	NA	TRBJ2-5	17	CASSNLAQRGTQETQYF	TGTGCCAGCAGCAATTTGGCCCAGCGGGGGACCCAAGAGACCCAGTACTTC
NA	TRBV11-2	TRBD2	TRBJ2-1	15	CASSSWTSGSYEQFF	TGTGCCAGCAGTTCTTGGACTAGCGGGAGCTATGAGCAGTTCTTC
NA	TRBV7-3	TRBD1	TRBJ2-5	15	CASSLWAGGLNEQYF	TGTGCCAGCAGCTTATGGGCAGGGGGCCTCAATGAGCAGTACTTC
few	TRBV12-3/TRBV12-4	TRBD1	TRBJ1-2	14	CASRYTGGSYGYTF	TGTGCCAGCAGGTACACAGGGGGAAGCTATGGCTACACCTTC
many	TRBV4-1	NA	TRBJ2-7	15	CASSQPRQSPYEQYF	TGCGCCAGCAGCCAACCCCGACAGTCGCCCTACGAGCAGTACTTC
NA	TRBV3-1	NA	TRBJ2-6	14	CASGRDTGANVLTF	TGTGCCAGCGGCCGGGACACTGGGGCCAACGTCCTGACTTTC